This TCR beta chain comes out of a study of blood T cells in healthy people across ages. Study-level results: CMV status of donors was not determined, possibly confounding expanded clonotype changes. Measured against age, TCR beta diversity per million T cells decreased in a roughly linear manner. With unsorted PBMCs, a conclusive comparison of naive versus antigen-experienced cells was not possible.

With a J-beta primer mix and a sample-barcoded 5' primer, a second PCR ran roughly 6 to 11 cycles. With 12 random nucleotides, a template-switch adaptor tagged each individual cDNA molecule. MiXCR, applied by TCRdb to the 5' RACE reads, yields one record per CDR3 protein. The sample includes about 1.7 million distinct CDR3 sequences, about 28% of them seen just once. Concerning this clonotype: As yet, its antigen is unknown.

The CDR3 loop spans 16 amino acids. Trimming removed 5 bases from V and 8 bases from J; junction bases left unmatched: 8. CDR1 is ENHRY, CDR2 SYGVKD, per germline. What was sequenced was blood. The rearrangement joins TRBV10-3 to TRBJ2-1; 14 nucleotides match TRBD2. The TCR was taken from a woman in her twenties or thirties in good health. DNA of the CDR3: TGTGCCATCAGTAGACTAGCGGGGGGGCGGGGGGATGAGCAGTTCTTC. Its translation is CAISRLAGGRGDEQFF.